These 27 T cell receptor beta chains share one sample of origin, sequenced in a study of shared clonotypes between healthy human individuals. Measured with immunoSEQ multiplex PCR; TCRdb has only the in-frame clones, and not every one. Counted here are 650,000 to 750,000 clones, 72% occurring once; the ten biggest clones make up approximately 1.8%. Source material: memory CD4+ T cells sorted from blood. Subset indicated: CD45RA-negative fraction. The source is a young woman in good health.

In the case of this clone: The same CDR3 is also encoded by other DNA sequences in this sample. The rearrangement joins TRBV29-1 to TRBJ1-4, with a tentative D call TRBD1 (6 bases). V was cut by 4 bases and J by 7 bases, with 10 bases left in between. The germline V gene has CDR1 SQVTM and CDR2 ANQGSEA. The CDR3 is 12 residues long. CDR3 coding DNA: TGCAGCGTTGGGGGCAGGGGTGAAAAACTGTTTTTT. Protein: CSVGGRGEKLFF.

The chain links TRBV7-8 to TRBJ2-7, with D possibly matching TRBD2 (6 bases). This CDR3 has 15 amino acids. From germline, CDR1 is SGHVS and CDR2 FQNEAQ. V was pared by 1 base and J by 3 bases, with 13 bases between. CDR3 in DNA: TGTGCCAGCAGCTTAGGAAGGACTAACAACTACGAGCAGTACTTC. It codes for CASSLGRTNNYEQYF.

As DNA, the CDR3 is TGCAGCGTTAGTCGGGGCTCCTACGAGCAGTACTTC. This encodes CSVSRGSYEQYF. The gene calls are TRBV29-1 and TRBJ2-7; TRBD2 is a possible D gene (5 bases). The CDR3 has 12 residues. Trimming left V 5 bases short and J 0 bases short, with 8 bases between. In germline, CDR1 is SQVTM, CDR2 ANQGSEA.

V and J are TRBV6-1 and TRBJ2-1; 7 bases line up with TRBD2. V lost 0 bases, J lost 4 bases, and 0 bases stayed unmatched. This CDR3 region has 14 residues. Germline lookup yields CDR1 MNHNS and CDR2 SASEGT. The CDR3 spells CASSEAGGYNEQFF. CDR3 sequence (DNA): TGTGCCAGCAGTGAAGCGGGAGGGTACAATGAGCAGTTCTTC.

This clone appeared once. This chain links TRBV28 with TRBJ1-1, with TRBD1 as a possible D gene (5 bases). The CDR3 has 18 amino acids. Trimming pared 4 bases from V and 1 base from J, leaving 22 bases between. Germline lookup yields CDR1 MDHEN and CDR2 SYDVKM. CDR3 amino acids: CASSYPVGGLGENTEAFF. CDR3 bases: TGTGCCAGCAGTTACCCCGTTGGAGGTTTAGGGGAGAACACTGAAGCTTTCTTT.

The genes are TRBV5-1 and TRBJ2-5, with 8 bases that match TRBD1. The CDR3 has 16 residues. V was clipped by 4 bases and J by 1 base; unmatched bases: 9. Germline V gene data show CDR1 as SGHRS and CDR2 as YFSETQ. CDR3 region: CASSPTSTGGQETQYF. CDR3 nucleotide sequence: TGCGCCAGCAGCCCCACTTCTACAGGGGGCCAAGAGACCCAGTACTTC.

In this sample, this clone turned up a few times. The rearrangement links TRBV2 to TRBJ1-2; D gene ambiguous. The germline V and J ends were trimmed by 6 bases and 7 bases, with 12 bases remaining between them. The germline V gene encodes CDR1 SNHLY and CDR2 FYNNEI. This CDR3 contains 12 residues. CDR3 DNA: TGTGCCAGCAGAACTAATGTGTTTGGCTACACCTTC. This codes for CASRTNVFGYTF.

There are a few counts of this clone. This chain uses TRBV5-1 with TRBJ2-1; weak D call: TRBD2 (5 bases). The CDR3 runs 12 residues. The V end lost 0 bases, the J end lost 10 bases, and 8 bases lay between the germline ends. Germline lookup yields CDR1 SGHRS and CDR2 YFSETQ. This CDR3 reads CASSLDSVEQFF. CDR3 nucleotide sequence: TGCGCCAGCAGCTTGGATAGCGTCGAGCAGTTCTTC.

This clone was counted only a few times. This specimen includes other DNA sequences encoding the same CDR3. V usage is TRBV5-1 and J usage is TRBJ2-3; TRBD1 aligns across 8 bases. The CDR3 has 14 amino acids. Losses at the gene ends were 3 bases for V and 2 bases for J; bases not matched to a gene: 2. The germline gives CDR1 SGHRS, CDR2 YFSETQ. The CDR3 coding sequence is TGCGCCAGCAGCTCGGGACAGGACACAGATACGCAGTATTTT. Amino acid sequence: CASSSGQDTDTQYF.

This clone was found many times. The chain employs TRBV18 and TRBJ2-7, with D perhaps TRBD2 (6 bases). CDR3 length: 15 residues. The germline V gene encodes CDR1 KGHSH and CDR2 LQKENI. V was clipped by 1 base and J by 1 base, with 11 bases between them. The CDR3 DNA sequence: TGTGCCAGCTCACCACTTGCGACTAGTTCCTACGAGCAGTACTTC. As protein: CASSPLATSSYEQYF.

V is TRBV7-6 and J is TRBJ2-1, with D possibly matching TRBD1 (6 bases). CDR3 length: 15 residues. Germline assignment: CDR1 SGHVS and CDR2 FNYEAQ. The ends were cut back, 2 bases at V and 9 bases at J, with 17 bases in the middle. CDR3 nucleotides: TGTGCCAGCAGCTTAATTCGGGACACGGGTGGTGAGCAGTTCTTC. It codes for CASSLIRDTGGEQFF.

The V gene is TRBV5-1, the J gene TRBJ1-2; D gene ambiguous. The CDR3 sequence is 15 residues long. The V gene lost 4 bases and the J gene lost 3 bases, with 16 bases spanning the gap. In germline, CDR1 is SGHRS, CDR2 YFSETQ. The CDR3 is CASSVGTSADYGYTF. The DNA of the CDR3 is TGCGCCAGCAGCGTTGGTACGTCGGCGGACTATGGCTACACCTTC.

This chain joins TRBV6-5 and TRBJ1-3; D is ambiguous. V was cut by 8 bases and J by 2 bases, with 13 bases left in between. Germline-derived CDR1 and CDR2 are MNHEY and SVGAGI. The CDR3 spans 14 residues. The CDR3 protein is CASRRSGPGNTIYF. In nucleotides, the CDR3 is TGTGCCAGCCGACGAAGCGGGCCTGGAAACACCATATATTTT.

This clone has ten or more counts. V usage is TRBV27 and J usage is TRBJ2-3; D not resolved. The V gene's germline CDR1 is MNHEY and CDR2 SMNVEV (reference sequence). Between the trimmed V and J ends, which lost 3 bases and 14 bases, there was a span of 15 bases. This CDR3 spans 12 amino acids. The CDR3 coding sequence is TGTGCCAGCAGTTTCGACCAAGCCAAGCCGTATTTT. Its translation is CASSFDQAKPYF.

The chain has TRBV28 and TRBJ2-7, with TRBD2 identical over 9 bases. There are 16 residues in the CDR3. The V segment lost 3 bases and the J segment 3 bases; nucleotides outside the gene matches: 9. The germline gives CDR1 MDHEN, CDR2 SYDVKM. The CDR3 sequence is CASSLREGLRYYEQYF. The CDR3 DNA is TGTGCCAGCAGTTTGCGGGAGGGCTTGAGATACTACGAGCAGTACTTC. Complete variable domain (other parts from reference TRBV28 and TRBJ2-7): DVKVTQSSRYLVKRTGEKVFLECVQDMDHENMFWYRQDPGLGLRLIYFSYDVKMKEKGDIPEGYSVSREKKERFSLILESASTNQTSMYLCASSLREGLRYYEQYFGPGTRLTVT.

This clone was counted only a few times. The V call is TRBV29-1, the J call TRBJ2-3; 10 bases fit TRBD2. With 6 bases clipped from V and 3 bases from J, the junction kept 6 bases outside the gene matches. The CDR3 is 14 amino acids. CDR1 is SQVTM and CDR2 is ANQGSEA in the germline V gene. The CDR3 bases are TGCAGCGTGCCGGGACTAGCGAAAACAGATACGCAGTATTTT. Its translation is CSVPGLAKTDTQYF.

The chain combines TRBV5-1 with TRBJ1-2; the D gene is possibly TRBD1 (6 bases). Trimming stripped 8 bases from V and 0 bases from J, with 14 bases between. CDR1 is SGHRS and CDR2 is YFSETQ in the germline V gene. The CDR3 is 14 amino acids. CDR3 amino acids: CASTMGGSNYGYTF. CDR3 coding DNA: TGCGCCAGTACCATGGGGGGCTCTAACTATGGCTACACCTTC.

This chain uses TRBV6-6 with TRBJ2-7; D remains ambiguous. Germline assignment: CDR1 MNHNY and CDR2 SVGAGI (reference sequence). V lost 4 bases to trimming and J lost 6 bases, with 13 bases between them. The CDR3 spans 13 residues. CDR3 bases: TGTGCCAGCAGTTTCCGCGACACCGGCGAGCAGTACTTC. It translates to CASSFRDTGEQYF.

The V gene is TRBV27, the J gene TRBJ2-6; TRBD2 matches 8 bases. This CDR3 spans 13 amino acids. Germline CDR1 reads MNHEY; CDR2 reads SMNVEV (reference sequence). The ends lost 10 bases at V and 4 bases at J; junction bases unmatched: 3. This CDR3 is CATAGGGANVLTF. The CDR3 bases are TGTGCCACCGCGGGGGGCGGGGCCAACGTCCTGACTTTC.

This clone was counted only a few times. J is TRBJ2-6 and V is TRBV2; possibly TRBD1 for D (5 bases). The V end was cut by 5 bases, the J end by 2 bases, with 7 bases between. The CDR3 spans 14 residues. CDR1 is SNHLY, CDR2 FYNNEI, per germline. The CDR3 protein is CASSTGAGANVLTF. The CDR3 DNA reads TGTGCCAGCAGTACAGGAGCTGGGGCCAACGTCCTGACTTTC.

This clone was recorded only once. This chain joins TRBV7-4 and TRBJ1-5, with 7 positions matching TRBD1. Germline CDR1 SGHVT, CDR2 SQSDAQ. This CDR3 has 14 amino acids. V was pared by 5 bases and J by 9 bases, with 10 bases of the junction left unmatched. Here the CDR3 reads CASSPRQGFTPQHF. The CDR3 nucleotides read TGTGCCAGCAGCCCGCGACAGGGATTTACGCCCCAGCATTTT.

This clone showed up just a few times. The chain employs TRBV6-5 and TRBJ2-5, with D possibly being TRBD1 (6 bases). Germline V gene data show CDR1 as MNHEY and CDR2 as SVGAGI. With 3 bases removed from V and 1 base from J, the gap between germline ends came to 12 bases. The CDR3 length is 15 residues. The CDR3 region has the DNA TGTGCCAGCAGTTATACAGGGAGTCTCCAAGAGACCCAGTACTTC. Protein: CASSYTGSLQETQYF.

V is TRBV11-2 and J is TRBJ2-1; no definite D call. Germline CDR1 and CDR2: SGHAT and FQNNGV. This CDR3 contains 13 residues. V lost 3 bases and J 9 bases, leaving 12 bases between the germline ends. The CDR3 here is CASSFLAKGEQFF. The CDR3, as DNA: TGTGCCAGCAGCTTCTTGGCCAAGGGTGAGCAGTTCTTC.

As regards this clone: Other DNA variants within this sample encode the same CDR3. The CDR3 region has the DNA TGTGCCAGCAGTTTATCCGGTCGCGAGCAGTACTTC. This sequence encodes CASSLSGREQYF. The chain carries TRBV27 and TRBJ2-7, with no clear D. Between the trimmed V and J ends, which lost 0 bases and 6 bases, there was a span of 6 bases. From germline, CDR1 is MNHEY and CDR2 SMNVEV (reference sequence). The length of the CDR3 is 12 residues.

The chain is built from TRBV7-2 and TRBJ2-6; D uncertain. Germline CDR1 and CDR2: SGHTA and FQGNSA. V was clipped by 6 bases and J by 2 bases, with 8 bases between them. The CDR3 runs 14 residues. CDR3 in DNA: TGTGCCAGCAGGCCTAGGACTGGGGCCAACGTCCTGACTTTC. Translated: CASRPRTGANVLTF.

The chain combines TRBV7-8 with TRBJ2-5; the D is unclear. Germline V lookup: CDR1 SGHVS, CDR2 FQNEAQ. The CDR3 sequence is 14 residues long. V was shortened by 2 bases and J by 5 bases, with 12 bases between the two germline ends. The CDR3 reads CASSLISAAETQYF. The CDR3 region has the DNA TGTGCCAGCAGCTTAATTTCCGCAGCGGAGACCCAGTACTTC.

A note on this clone: One end of the junction fails to match germline, which may point to a read error. V is TRBV27 and J is TRBJ2-2; 10 nucleotides line up with TRBD2. Germline V gene data show CDR1 as MNHEY and CDR2 as SMNVEV (reference sequence). CDR3 length equals 19 residues. The CDR3 DNA follows: TGTGCCAGCAGCCCGACTCAACTCGGTAGCGGGAGGTCACCTGGGGGGCTGTTTTTT. This encodes CASSPTQLGSGRSPGGLFF.